This T cell receptor beta chain was captured by sequencing in a study of shared clonotypes between healthy human individuals. Overall study findings and caveats: When naive CD4 clonotypes were compared across several donors, 4% to 6.5% were shared. Clonotype sharing among donors was thought likely to change with sequencing depth.

Profiled with immunoSEQ multiplex PCR; TCRdb holds only in-frame clones, not every one. Of over a million clones listed, approximately 98.5% are singletons. Note on this clone: Its specificity is unknown.

This CDR3 has 18 amino acids. After removal of 3 bases from V and 3 bases from J, the junction contained 13 bases not matched to a gene. The V gene's germline CDR1 is SNHLY and CDR2 FYNNEI. The chain combines TRBV2 with TRBJ2-2; 7 bases match TRBD2. The sequencing input was naive CD4+ T cells sorted from blood. Sample subset: CD45RA+ positively selected. The clonotype was recovered from a man aged 25 to 40 in good health. CDR3 sequence reads: CASSDPPEGRADTGELFF. The DNA of the CDR3 is TGTGCCAGCAGTGACCCCCCTGAGGGGAGGGCGGACACCGGGGAGCTGTTTTTT.